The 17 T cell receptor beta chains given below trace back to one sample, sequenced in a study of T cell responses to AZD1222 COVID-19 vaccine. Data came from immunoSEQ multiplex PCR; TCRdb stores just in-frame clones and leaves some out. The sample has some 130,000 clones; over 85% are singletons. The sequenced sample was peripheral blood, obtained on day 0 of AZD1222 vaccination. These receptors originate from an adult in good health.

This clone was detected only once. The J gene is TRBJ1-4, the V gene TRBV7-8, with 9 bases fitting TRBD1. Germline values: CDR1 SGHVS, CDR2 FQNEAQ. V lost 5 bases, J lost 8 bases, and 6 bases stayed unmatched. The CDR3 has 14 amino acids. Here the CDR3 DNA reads TGTGCCAGCAGCGGGACAGGGATAAACGAAAAACTGTTTTTT. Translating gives CASSGTGINEKLFF.

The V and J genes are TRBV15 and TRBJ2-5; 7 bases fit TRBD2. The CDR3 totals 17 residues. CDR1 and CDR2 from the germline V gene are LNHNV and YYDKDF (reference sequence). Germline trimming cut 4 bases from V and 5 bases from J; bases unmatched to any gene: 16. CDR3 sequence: CATSIGRGEGRRETQYF. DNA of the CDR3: TGTGCCACCAGCATTGGGAGAGGGGAGGGACGTAGGGAGACCCAGTACTTC.

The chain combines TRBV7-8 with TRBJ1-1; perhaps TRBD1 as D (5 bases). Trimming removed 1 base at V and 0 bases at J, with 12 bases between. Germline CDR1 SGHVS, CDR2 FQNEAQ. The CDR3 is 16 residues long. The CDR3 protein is CASSLGGLGLNTEAFF. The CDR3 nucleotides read TGTGCCAGCAGCTTAGGGGGCCTCGGGTTGAACACTGAAGCTTTCTTT.

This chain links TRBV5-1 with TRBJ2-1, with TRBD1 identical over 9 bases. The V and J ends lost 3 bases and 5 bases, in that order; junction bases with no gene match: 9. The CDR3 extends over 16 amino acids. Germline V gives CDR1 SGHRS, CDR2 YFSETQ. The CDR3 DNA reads TGCGCCAGCAGCTCGCCTATCAGACAGGGGGACAATGAGCAGTTCTTC. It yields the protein CASSSPIRQGDNEQFF. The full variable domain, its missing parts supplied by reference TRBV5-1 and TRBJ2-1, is KAGVTQTPRYLIKTRGQQVTLSCSPISGHRSVSWYQQTPGQGLQFLFEYFSETQRNKGNFPGRFSGRQFSNSRSEMNVSTLELGDSALYLCASSSPIRQGDNEQFFGPGTRLTVL.

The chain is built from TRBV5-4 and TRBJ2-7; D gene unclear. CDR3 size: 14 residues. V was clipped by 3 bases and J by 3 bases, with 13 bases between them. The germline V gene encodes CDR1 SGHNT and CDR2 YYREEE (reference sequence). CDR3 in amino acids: CASSSRAGYYEQYF. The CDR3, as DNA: TGTGCCAGCAGCTCCCGGGCTGGCTACTACGAGCAGTACTTC.

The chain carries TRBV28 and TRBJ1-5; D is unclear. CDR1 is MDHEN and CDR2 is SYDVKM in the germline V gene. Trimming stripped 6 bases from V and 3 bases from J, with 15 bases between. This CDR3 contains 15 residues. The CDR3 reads CASSHRWQVNQPQHF. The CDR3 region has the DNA TGTGCCAGCAGCCATAGATGGCAGGTCAATCAGCCCCAGCATTTT. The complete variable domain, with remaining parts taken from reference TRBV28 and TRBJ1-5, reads DVKVTQSSRYLVKRTGEKVFLECVQDMDHENMFWYRQDPGLGLRLIYFSYDVKMKEKGDIPEGYSVSREKKERFSLILESASTNQTSMYLCASSHRWQVNQPQHFGDGTRLSIL.

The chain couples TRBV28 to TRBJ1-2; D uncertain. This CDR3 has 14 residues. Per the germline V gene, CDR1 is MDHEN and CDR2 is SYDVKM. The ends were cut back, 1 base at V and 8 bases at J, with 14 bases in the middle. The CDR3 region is CASSLSMARGGYTF. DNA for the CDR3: TGTGCCAGCAGTTTATCAATGGCCCGAGGGGGCTACACCTTC.

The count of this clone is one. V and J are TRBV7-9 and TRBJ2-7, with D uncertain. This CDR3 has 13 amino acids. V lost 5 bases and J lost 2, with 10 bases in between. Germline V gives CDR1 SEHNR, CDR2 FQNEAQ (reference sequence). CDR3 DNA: TGTGCCAGCAGCCGTGATTCCGCCTACGAGCAGTACTTC. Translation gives CASSRDSAYEQYF.

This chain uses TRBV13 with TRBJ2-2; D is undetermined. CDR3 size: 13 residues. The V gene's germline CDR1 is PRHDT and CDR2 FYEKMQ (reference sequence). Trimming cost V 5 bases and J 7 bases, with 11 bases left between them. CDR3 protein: CASSLGVVGELFF. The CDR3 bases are TGTGCCAGCAGCCTCGGAGTGGTCGGGGAGCTGTTTTTT.

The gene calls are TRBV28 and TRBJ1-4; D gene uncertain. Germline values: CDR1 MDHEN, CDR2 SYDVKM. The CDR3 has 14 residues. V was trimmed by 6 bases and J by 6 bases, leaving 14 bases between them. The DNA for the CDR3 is TGTGCCAGCAGCCCTTGGGGTGGGGATGAAAAACTGTTTTTT. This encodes CASSPWGGDEKLFF.

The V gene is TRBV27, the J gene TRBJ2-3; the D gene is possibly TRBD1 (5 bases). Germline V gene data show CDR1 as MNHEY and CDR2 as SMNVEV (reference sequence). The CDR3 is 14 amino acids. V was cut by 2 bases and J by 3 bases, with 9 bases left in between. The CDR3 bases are TGTGCCAGCAGTTTAATCCAGGGAACAGATACGCAGTATTTT. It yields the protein CASSLIQGTDTQYF.

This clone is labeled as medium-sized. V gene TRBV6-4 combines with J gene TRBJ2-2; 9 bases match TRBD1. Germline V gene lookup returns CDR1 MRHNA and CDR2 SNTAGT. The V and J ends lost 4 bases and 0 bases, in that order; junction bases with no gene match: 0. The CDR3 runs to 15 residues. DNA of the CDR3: TGTGCCAGCAGTGGGACAGGGGCGAACACCGGGGAGCTGTTTTTT. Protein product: CASSGTGANTGELFF.

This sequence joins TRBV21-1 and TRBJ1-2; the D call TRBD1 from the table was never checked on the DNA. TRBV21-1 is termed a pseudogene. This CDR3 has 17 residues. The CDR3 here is CASTEDRGSLSLYGYTF. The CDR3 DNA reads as TGTGCCTCAACCGAGGACAGGGGGAGCCTCTCGCTCTATGGCTACACCTTC.

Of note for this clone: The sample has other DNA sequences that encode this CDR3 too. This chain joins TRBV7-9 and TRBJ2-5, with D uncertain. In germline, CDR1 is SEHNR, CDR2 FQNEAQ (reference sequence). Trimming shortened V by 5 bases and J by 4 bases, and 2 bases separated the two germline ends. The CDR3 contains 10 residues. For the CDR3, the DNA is TGTGCCAGCAGCCGAGAGACCCAGTACTTC. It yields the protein CASSRETQYF.

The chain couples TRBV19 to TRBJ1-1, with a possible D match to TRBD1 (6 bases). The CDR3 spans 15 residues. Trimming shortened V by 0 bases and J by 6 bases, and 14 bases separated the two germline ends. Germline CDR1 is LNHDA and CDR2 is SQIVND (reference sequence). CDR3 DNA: TGTGCCAGTAGTATAGATCGGGGGCCCGGGGCTGAAGCTTTCTTT. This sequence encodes CASSIDRGPGAEAFF.

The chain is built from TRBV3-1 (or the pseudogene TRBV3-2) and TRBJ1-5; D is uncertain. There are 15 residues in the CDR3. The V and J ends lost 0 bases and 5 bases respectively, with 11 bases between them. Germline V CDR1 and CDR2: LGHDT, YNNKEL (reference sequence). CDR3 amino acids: CASSQDPAWDQPQHF. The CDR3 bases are TGTGCCAGCAGCCAAGACCCGGCTTGGGATCAGCCCCAGCATTTT.

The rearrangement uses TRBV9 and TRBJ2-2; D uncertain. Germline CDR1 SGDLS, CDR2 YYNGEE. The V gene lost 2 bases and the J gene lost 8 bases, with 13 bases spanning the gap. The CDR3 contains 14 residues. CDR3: CASSVQVGLGELFF. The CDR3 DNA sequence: TGTGCCAGCAGCGTCCAGGTGGGATTAGGGGAGCTGTTTTTT. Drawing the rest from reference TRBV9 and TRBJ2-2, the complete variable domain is DSGVTQTPKHLITATGQRVTLRCSPRSGDLSVYWYQQSLDQGLQFLIQYYNGEERAKGNILERFSAQQFPDLHSELNLSSLELGDSALYFCASSVQVGLGELFFGEGSRLTVL.